This T cell receptor beta chain emerged from a study of preoperative IRX-2 immunotherapy in early breast cancer. Here immunoSEQ multiplex PCR was the method, and the copy in TCRdb shows in-frame clones only, minus some. The sample lists 3,000 to 4,000 clones, 69% occurring once. Treatment specified: preoperative locoregional IRX-2 cytokine immunotherapy. This phase Ib study tested locoregional IRX-2 cytokine immunotherapy given before surgery. The sequence was obtained from a human donor with breast cancer. The sample was tumor tissue, taken before IRX-2 immunotherapy.

CDR3: CASSGLAGFSYEQYF. In DNA form, the CDR3 reads TGTGCCAGCAGTGGACTAGCGGGCTTCTCCTACGAGCAGTACTTC. The gene calls are TRBV11-3 and TRBJ2-7; 11 bases are a match to TRBD2. V lost 6 bases to trimming and J lost 0 bases; unmatched junction nucleotides: 4. CDR3 length equals 15 residues. Germline V gives CDR1 SGHNT, CDR2 YENEEA.